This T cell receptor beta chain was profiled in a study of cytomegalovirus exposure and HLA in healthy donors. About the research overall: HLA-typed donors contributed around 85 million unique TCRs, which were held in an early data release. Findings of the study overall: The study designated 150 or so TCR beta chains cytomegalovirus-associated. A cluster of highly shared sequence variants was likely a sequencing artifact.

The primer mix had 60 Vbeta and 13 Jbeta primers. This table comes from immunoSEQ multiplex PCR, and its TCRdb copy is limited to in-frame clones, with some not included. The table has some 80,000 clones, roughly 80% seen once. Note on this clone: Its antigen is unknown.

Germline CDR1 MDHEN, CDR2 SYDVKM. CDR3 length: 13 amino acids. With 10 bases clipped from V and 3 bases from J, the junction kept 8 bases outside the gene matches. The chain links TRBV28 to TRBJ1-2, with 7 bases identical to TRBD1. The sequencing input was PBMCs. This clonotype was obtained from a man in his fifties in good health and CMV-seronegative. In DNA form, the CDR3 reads TGTGCCATCAAAGGGGGCTTCGACTATGGCTACACCTTC. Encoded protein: CAIKGGFDYGYTF.